This entry lists 29 T cell receptor beta chains sequenced from one sample in a study of response to subunit inactivated influenza vaccine. TCRdb called the RT-PCR reads again in MiXCR, with one record for every CDR3 protein. The sample has about 520,000 distinct CDR3 sequences, around 25% seen once. The sequences come from CD4+ T cells sorted from PBMCs, collected 4 to 6 days after vaccination. All receptors derive from a man aged 45-65 years who received an inactivated influenza vaccine.

The chain carries TRBV3-1 and TRBJ2-7; D perhaps matches TRBD1 (6 bases). Germline V gene sequence: CDR1 LGHDT, CDR2 YNNKEL (reference sequence). The CDR3 has 14 residues. Trimming shortened V by 5 bases and J by 2 bases, and 13 bases separated the two germline ends. The CDR3 DNA is TGTGCCAGCAGCTTCCTAGGGGGTACCTACGAGCAGTACTTC. Protein sequence: CASSFLGGTYEQYF.

This clonotype occurred a few times. The rearrangement links TRBV7-9 to TRBJ2-7; D uncertain. Between the trimmed V and J ends, which lost 5 bases and 5 bases, there was a span of 13 bases. Germline V gene data show CDR1 as SEHNR and CDR2 as FQNEAQ (reference sequence). The CDR3 consists of 13 residues. In DNA, the CDR3 is TGTGCCAGCAGCCCCCGGGCGAACGACGAGCAGTACTTC. It is translated as CASSPRANDEQYF. Complete variable domain (other parts from reference TRBV7-9 and TRBJ2-7): DTGVSQNPRHKITKRGQNVTFRCDPISEHNRLYWYRQTLGQGPEFLTYFQNEAQLEKSRLLSDRFSAERPKGSFSTLEIQRTEQGDSAMYLCASSPRANDEQYFGPGTRLTVT.

Regarding this clonotype: The germline gene is not matched at one end of the junction; a read error may be the cause. V gene TRBV20-1 combines with J gene TRBJ2-1; possible D gene TRBD2, 5 bases. Germline V CDR1 and CDR2: DFQATT, SNEGSKA (reference sequence). This CDR3 comprises 13 residues. The CDR3 bases are TGCAGTGCTCACGAGGACTCCTCCAATGAGCAGTTCTTC. This codes for CSAHEDSSNEQFF.

This clonotype was found a few times. The J gene is TRBJ1-6, the V gene TRBV12-3 or TRBV12-4; tentatively, D is TRBD1 (6 bases). The CDR3 is 13 residues long. The ends were cut back, 7 bases at V and 7 bases at J, with 11 bases in the middle. The CDR3, as DNA: TGTGCCAGCACCAGACAGGAAAATTCACCCCTCCACTTT. Amino acid sequence: CASTRQENSPLHF.

This clonotype came up a few times. The chain links TRBV18 to TRBJ2-5, with 7 bases lining up with TRBD2. The ends lost 8 bases at V and 2 bases at J; junction bases unmatched: 5. Germline assignment: CDR1 KGHSH and CDR2 LQKENI. The CDR3 sequence is 13 residues long. CDR3 sequence: CASQRGEQETQYF. In nucleotides, the CDR3 is TGTGCCAGCCAACGGGGGGAGCAAGAGACCCAGTACTTC.

The sample holds a few counts of this clonotype. CDR3 nucleotides: TGTGCCAGCAGTGGGGACAGTGGCAATCAGCCCCAGCATTTT. It codes for CASSGDSGNQPQHF. The chain has TRBV12-3 or TRBV12-4 and TRBJ1-5; 7 nucleotides agree with TRBD1. CDR3 length: 14 residues. V shed 5 bases, J shed 2 bases, and the junction held 3 bases outside the gene matches.

Notes on this clonotype: This may come from a read error, since a much larger clone is one base off. This sequence joins TRBV25-1 and TRBJ2-3; TRBD2 aligns across 9 bases. The germline CDR1 and CDR2 sequences are MGHDK and SYGVNS. J was trimmed by 1 base and V by 5 bases; bases with no gene match: 4. The CDR3 contains 15 residues. For the CDR3, the DNA is TGTGCCAGCAGTAAGGCTAGCGGGGGCACAGATACGCAGTATTTT. Protein sequence: CASSKASGGTDTQYF.

V is TRBV5-1 and J is TRBJ1-1; D gene ambiguous. V gave up 0 bases and J gave up 8 bases, with 14 bases separating them. Germline CDR1 reads SGHRS; CDR2 reads YFSETQ. The CDR3 totals 14 residues. The CDR3 DNA sequence: TGCGCCAGCAGCTTGGTGTGGGGTGATAGGGAAGCTTTCTTT. Translation gives CASSLVWGDREAFF.

Ten or more counts support this clonotype. The J gene is TRBJ2-3, the V gene TRBV11-2; no reliable D call. The length of the CDR3 is 14 residues. Per germline, CDR1 SGHAT and CDR2 FQNNGV. The V end was cut by 5 bases, the J end by 2 bases, with 11 bases between. CDR3 DNA sequence: TGTGCCAGCAGCCTAGGGCAGTTCACAGATACGCAGTATTTT. Translation gives CASSLGQFTDTQYF.

This sequence joins TRBV24-1 and TRBJ2-7; D remains ambiguous. Germline V lookup: CDR1 KGHDR, CDR2 SFDVKD. Between the trimmed V and J ends, which lost 2 bases and 3 bases, there was a span of 7 bases. CDR3 length equals 13 residues. The CDR3 protein is CATSDSLSYEQYF. DNA for the CDR3: TGTGCCACCAGTGATTCCCTCAGCTACGAGCAGTACTTC.

The chain couples TRBV5-6 to TRBJ2-1; 8 nucleotides line up with TRBD1. V gave up 4 bases and J gave up 4 bases; unmatched junction bases: 7. This CDR3 has 15 amino acids. The germline CDR1 and CDR2 sequences are SGHDT and YYEEEE. CDR3 in amino acids: CASSLQGGRYNEQFF. CDR3 coding DNA: TGTGCCAGCAGCCTACAGGGGGGCAGATACAATGAGCAGTTCTTC.

This chain links TRBV20-1 with TRBJ2-5; D gene uncertain. Germline CDR1 is DFQATT and CDR2 is SNEGSKA (reference sequence). Trimming cost V 5 bases and J 3 bases, with 13 bases left between them. The CDR3 runs 13 residues. CDR3 residues: CSARPAKEETQYF. CDR3 DNA: TGCAGTGCTCGCCCGGCTAAAGAAGAGACCCAGTACTTC.

This clonotype was picked up a small number of times. Germline and junction disagree at one end, which may indicate a read error. The chain couples TRBV20-1 to TRBJ2-7; a weak D match, TRBD2 (5 bases). This CDR3 spans 11 amino acids. Germline CDR1 and CDR2: DFQATT and SNEGSKA (reference sequence). CDR3 region: CSVTSGYERYF. Written as DNA, the CDR3 is TGCAGTGTTACGTCGGGGTACGAGCGGTACTTC.

This rearrangement joins TRBV20-1 to TRBJ2-7; no firm D call. CDR3 length: 12 residues. V lost 8 bases, J lost 4 bases, and 15 bases lay in between. Germline CDR1 and CDR2: DFQATT and SNEGSKA (reference sequence). Here the CDR3 DNA reads TGCAGTTTCATAAGGGTAAAGTACGAGCAGTACTTC. Translated: CSFIRVKYEQYF.

This clonotype was counted at least ten times. The CDR3 bases are TGTGCCAGCAGCGTAGCGGGGGGGCCCTACAATGAGCAGTTCTTC. Translation gives CASSVAGGPYNEQFF. The chain is built from TRBV5-6 and TRBJ2-1; 11 nucleotides align to TRBD2. Trimming cost V 4 bases and J 2 bases; bases outside gene matches: 2. This CDR3 is 15 amino acids long. Germline CDR1 and CDR2: SGHDT and YYEEEE. Complete variable domain (other parts from reference TRBV5-6 and TRBJ2-1): DAGVTQSPTHLIKTRGQQVTLRCSPKSGHDTVSWYQQALGQGPQFIFQYYEEEERQRGNFPDRFSGHQFPNYSSELNVNALLLGDSALYLCASSVAGGPYNEQFFGPGTRLTVL.

The V call is TRBV28, the J call TRBJ2-1; the D gene is possibly TRBD1 (6 bases). Germline CDR1 MDHEN, CDR2 SYDVKM. The ends were cut back, 10 bases at V and 5 bases at J, with 18 bases in the middle. CDR3 length equals 14 residues. CDR3 loop: CATLLGTQDNEQFF. The CDR3 DNA reads as TGTGCCACCCTGTTAGGGACACAGGACAATGAGCAGTTCTTC.

The gene calls are TRBV10-3 and TRBJ2-1; 8 bases align to TRBD2. After removal of 9 bases from V and 5 bases from J, the junction contained 12 bases not matched to a gene. Looked up from germline, CDR1 is ENHRY and CDR2 is SYGVKD. The CDR3 consists of 15 residues. This CDR3 is CAIGTTSGTNNEQFF. The CDR3 DNA sequence: TGTGCCATTGGAACCACTAGCGGTACGAACAATGAGCAGTTCTTC.

This chain's CDR3 is CASSYKKTGQGKAQYF. The CDR3 DNA reads as TGTGCCAGCAGCTACAAAAAAACGGGACAGGGAAAAGCGCAGTATTTT. This chain joins TRBV28 and TRBJ2-3; TRBD1 matches at 9 bases. This CDR3 region has 16 residues. The germline gives CDR1 MDHEN, CDR2 SYDVKM. V lost 6 bases, J lost 10 bases, and 17 bases stayed unmatched.

The chain employs TRBV6-5 and TRBJ2-3, with a weak D call TRBD2 (6 bases). The CDR3 is 15 residues long. V was trimmed by 4 bases and J by 0 bases, leaving 11 bases between them. CDR1 and CDR2 (germline): MNHEY, SVGAGI. CDR3 DNA: TGTGCCAGCAGTTCCGGACTACCGAGCACAGATACGCAGTATTTT. This translates into CASSSGLPSTDTQYF.

This clonotype has only a few counts. The chain carries TRBV5-1 and TRBJ2-6, with a possible D match to TRBD1 (6 bases). Germline CDR1 is SGHRS and CDR2 is YFSETQ. The CDR3 extends over 14 amino acids. V was pared by 4 bases and J by 4 bases, with 9 bases between. CDR3 sequence: CASSTGTGANVLTF. The CDR3 nucleotides read TGCGCCAGCAGCACAGGGACAGGGGCCAACGTCCTGACTTTC. The variable domain in full, with the rest retrieved from reference TRBV5-1 and TRBJ2-6, is KAGVTQTPRYLIKTRGQQVTLSCSPISGHRSVSWYQQTPGQGLQFLFEYFSETQRNKGNFPGRFSGRQFSNSRSEMNVSTLELGDSALYLCASSTGTGANVLTFGAGSRLTVL.

The chain is built from TRBV12-3 or TRBV12-4 and TRBJ1-2; D is unclear. The V and J ends lost 0 bases and 7 bases respectively, with 15 bases between them. The CDR3 is 15 residues long. CDR3 protein: CASSLARGFGRGYTF. The CDR3 bases are TGTGCCAGCAGTTTAGCCCGAGGGTTCGGCCGTGGCTACACCTTC.

The chain couples TRBV12-3 or TRBV12-4 to TRBJ2-1; 11 bases line up with TRBD2. The V gene end was trimmed by 7 bases and the J gene end by 6 bases; junction bases not matched to a gene: 8. This CDR3 is 15 amino acids long. CDR3 in DNA: TGTGCCAGCACCTTGGGTAGCGGGGGGGTCAATGAGCAGTTCTTC. Its translation is CASTLGSGGVNEQFF.

This sequence joins TRBV11-2 and TRBJ2-3; D not resolved. V lost 0 bases, J lost 10 bases, and 11 bases lay in between. CDR3 size: 13 residues. Germline-derived CDR1 and CDR2 are SGHAT and FQNNGV. CDR3 sequence (DNA): TGTGCCAGCAGCTTAGATGTGAAACGGTCGCAGTATTTT. It yields the protein CASSLDVKRSQYF.

This clonotype was recorded many times. J is TRBJ2-3 and V is TRBV5-1; D unclear. The CDR3 has 15 residues. Trimming pared 2 bases from V and 1 base from J, leaving 11 bases between. Germline-derived CDR1 and CDR2 are SGHRS and YFSETQ. In DNA, the CDR3 is TGCGCCAGCAGCTTAGTCGGCGGCGGCACAGATACGCAGTATTTT. It yields the protein CASSLVGGGTDTQYF.

This clonotype was counted between two and nine times. The V gene is TRBV5-1, the J gene TRBJ2-5, with a weak D call TRBD2 (5 bases). V was clipped by 0 bases and J by 5 bases, with 11 bases between them. CDR1 and CDR2 (germline): SGHRS, YFSETQ. The CDR3 contains 14 residues. CDR3 loop: CASSLAGSGETQYF. DNA of the CDR3: TGCGCCAGCAGCTTGGCCGGGTCGGGGGAGACCCAGTACTTC.

The CDR3 protein is CASSLQAGYTEAFF. The CDR3, as DNA: TGCGCCAGCAGCTTGCAGGCAGGGTACACTGAAGCTTTCTTT. The chain is built from TRBV5-1 and TRBJ1-1; D is possibly TRBD1 (5 bases). CDR3 length: 14 amino acids. CDR1 SGHRS and CDR2 YFSETQ come from the germline V gene. V was trimmed by 1 base and J by 3 bases, leaving 10 bases between them. Full variable domain (rest looked up from reference TRBV5-1 and TRBJ1-1): KAGVTQTPRYLIKTRGQQVTLSCSPISGHRSVSWYQQTPGQGLQFLFEYFSETQRNKGNFPGRFSGRQFSNSRSEMNVSTLELGDSALYLCASSLQAGYTEAFFGQGTRLTVV.

This clonotype was detected only a few times. The chain couples TRBV9 to TRBJ2-7, with TRBD2 identical over 8 bases. Germline CDR1 is SGDLS and CDR2 is YYNGEE. The CDR3 runs to 15 residues. Trimming cost V 0 bases and J 2 bases; bases outside gene matches: 4. The CDR3 DNA is TGTGCCAGCAGCGTAGGGCCACTAGCGGCCTACGAGCAGTACTTC. Encoded protein: CASSVGPLAAYEQYF.

The genes are TRBV4-3 and TRBJ1-5; the D is unclear. Germline CDR1 is LGHNA and CDR2 is YSLEER. The CDR3 extends over 15 amino acids. V shed 0 bases and J shed 5 bases, with 11 bases lying between them. The CDR3 nucleotides read TGCGCCAGCAGCCAAGAGGCGAGGGCCGATCAGCCCCAGCATTTT. This gives the protein CASSQEARADQPQHF.

This clonotype has more than one count but fewer than ten. The V call is TRBV11-2, the J call TRBJ1-4; D is ambiguous. Germline CDR1 SGHAT, CDR2 FQNNGV. The V end lost 5 bases, the J end lost 10 bases, and 17 bases lay between the germline ends. This CDR3 is 14 amino acids long. The CDR3 DNA is TGTGCCAGCAGCCCCTTCTCCACGGAACGAAAACTGTTTTTT. It yields the protein CASSPFSTERKLFF.